This is a list of T cell receptor beta chains from one sample in a study of blood T cell repertoires in COVID-19. Produced via immunoSEQ multiplex PCR; TCRdb's table is partial and in-frame only. The table includes about 130,000 clones, approximately 84% detected once. What was sequenced was peripheral blood. The receptors were gathered from a woman of 80 years or more with acute or convalescent COVID-19. Both conserved end residues are part of each CDR3. The order of the fields is J gene, V gene, CDR3 protein.

j_call: TRBJ1-5
v_call: TRBV5-4
cdr3_aa: CASSPSPGVQQPQHF

j_call: TRBJ1-2
v_call: TRBV11-2
cdr3_aa: CASRREGYGYTF

j_call: TRBJ1-2
v_call: TRBV12-3/TRBV12-4
cdr3_aa: CASSLVLNYGYTF

j_call: TRBJ2-7
v_call: TRBV29-1
cdr3_aa: CSVDGGNEQYF

j_call: TRBJ1-1
v_call: TRBV19
cdr3_aa: CASSVEREFEAFF

j_call: TRBJ2-7
v_call: TRBV11-2
cdr3_aa: CASRTSGTGRYEQYF

j_call: TRBJ1-3
v_call: TRBV7-9
cdr3_aa: CASSFGDSSGNTIYF

j_call: TRBJ2-1
v_call: TRBV12-5
cdr3_aa: CASGLGSGGIDEQFF

j_call: TRBJ2-5
v_call: TRBV11-2
cdr3_aa: CASGTSGRYSQETQYF

j_call: TRBJ2-7
v_call: TRBV19
cdr3_aa: CASSIRQGMYEQYF

j_call: TRBJ1-1
v_call: TRBV7-2
cdr3_aa: CASSWTGQGNEAFF

j_call: TRBJ2-7
v_call: TRBV4-1
cdr3_aa: CASSQPGQTYEQYF

j_call: TRBJ2-7
v_call: TRBV11-2
cdr3_aa: CASSPTRQGGEQYF

j_call: TRBJ2-3
v_call: TRBV30
cdr3_aa: CACSDSTDTQYF

j_call: TRBJ2-5
v_call: TRBV5-1
cdr3_aa: CASRGQVAQETQYF

j_call: TRBJ1-2
v_call: TRBV7-2
cdr3_aa: CASSFAGVYGYTF

j_call: TRBJ2-3
v_call: TRBV27
cdr3_aa: CASSSTGTSLSSTDTQYF

j_call: TRBJ1-2
v_call: TRBV29-1
cdr3_aa: CSVPWAFNYGYTF